A selection of T cell receptor beta chains follows, all from one sample in a study of T cell repertoires in cytomegalovirus infection. TCRdb re-derived calls from the reads in MiXCR, one entry per CDR3 protein. This sample has around 71,000 distinct CDR3 sequences, with approximately 22% found just once. Antigen specificity for these receptors is unknown. Sequenced here: CD8+ T cells from cultured PBMCs, sampled from culture after CMV antigen stimulation. These receptors were taken from a human donor in good health (CMV status not recorded). Some clones in this sample may be carry-over from other donors' samples. Both conserved end residues are part of each CDR3. Each record gives: clone size, CDR3 length, J gene, V gene, D gene, CDR3 DNA, CDR3 protein. A D gene is named only where the DNA matches it firmly. Size is omitted from some rows. Given values are once, few, many or a class for expanded clones.

clone size: .; CDR3 length: 14; J gene: TRBJ1-6; V gene: TRBV5-4; D gene: TRBD1; CDR3 DNA: TGTGCCAGCAGCTTTGGACAGGGGGGTTCACCCCTCCACTTT; CDR3 protein: CASSFGQGGSPLHF
clone size: once; CDR3 length: 18; J gene: TRBJ2-2; V gene: TRBV4-1; D gene: .; CDR3 DNA: TGCGCCAGCAGCCAAGAGCCCTACGGAGGGGAGAACACCGGGGAGCTGTTTTTT; CDR3 protein: CASSQEPYGGENTGELFF
clone size: many; CDR3 length: 15; J gene: TRBJ1-2; V gene: TRBV5-1; D gene: TRBD1; CDR3 DNA: TGCGCCAGCAGCTTGGAGGGACAGGGAACGGATGGCTACACCTTC; CDR3 protein: CASSLEGQGTDGYTF
clone size: .; CDR3 length: 10; J gene: TRBJ2-7; V gene: TRBV6-1; D gene: .; CDR3 DNA: TGTGCCAGCAGTCACTACGAGCAGTACTTC; CDR3 protein: CASSHYEQYF
clone size: .; CDR3 length: 17; J gene: TRBJ2-1; V gene: TRBV29-1; D gene: TRBD2; CDR3 DNA: TGCAGCGTTGAAGGGCTAGCGGGGTCCCGCTCCTACAATGAGCAGTTCTTC; CDR3 protein: CSVEGLAGSRSYNEQFF
clone size: .; CDR3 length: 16; J gene: TRBJ2-7; V gene: TRBV27; D gene: .; CDR3 DNA: TGTGCCAGCAGTTTCCAGGATACCGGAGACCCCTACGAGCAGTACTTC; CDR3 protein: CASSFQDTGDPYEQYF
clone size: .; CDR3 length: 13; J gene: TRBJ2-3; V gene: TRBV12-3/TRBV12-4; D gene: TRBD1; CDR3 DNA: TGTGCCAGCAGCACAGGGGGCACAGATACGCAGTATTTT; CDR3 protein: CASSTGGTDTQYF
clone size: once; CDR3 length: 15; J gene: TRBJ1-1; V gene: TRBV27; D gene: .; CDR3 DNA: TGTGCCAGTTCGGGCCTGCGGGGGCGCGGTACTGAAGCTTTCTTT; CDR3 protein: CASSGLRGRGTEAFF
clone size: few; CDR3 length: 13; J gene: TRBJ1-2; V gene: TRBV7-2; D gene: .; CDR3 DNA: TGTGCCAGCAGCTCGCTAGTTCGCGATGGCTACACCTTC; CDR3 protein: CASSSLVRDGYTF
clone size: once; CDR3 length: 16; J gene: TRBJ1-5; V gene: TRBV30; D gene: .; CDR3 DNA: TGTGCCTGGAAGAACCCGCCGGGACCTCCGGATCAGCCCCAGCATTTT; CDR3 protein: CAWKNPPGPPDQPQHF
clone size: .; CDR3 length: 13; J gene: TRBJ1-2; V gene: TRBV6-2/TRBV6-3; D gene: .; CDR3 DNA: TGTGCCAGCAGTTACTCGTCTGGGAATGGCTACACCTTC; CDR3 protein: CASSYSSGNGYTF
clone size: .; CDR3 length: 13; J gene: TRBJ1-5; V gene: TRBV7-6; D gene: .; CDR3 DNA: TGTGCCAGCAGCCCCGGCAGAGGCCAGCCCCAGCATTTT; CDR3 protein: CASSPGRGQPQHF
clone size: .; CDR3 length: 14; J gene: TRBJ1-2; V gene: TRBV7-2; D gene: .; CDR3 DNA: TGTGCCAGCAGCTTAGGTATAGCCATCTATGGCTACACCTTC; CDR3 protein: CASSLGIAIYGYTF
clone size: few; CDR3 length: 13; J gene: TRBJ2-2; V gene: TRBV5-4; D gene: .; CDR3 DNA: TGTGCCAGCAGTTCAGGGAACACCGGGGAGCTGTTTTTT; CDR3 protein: CASSSGNTGELFF
clone size: .; CDR3 length: 15; J gene: TRBJ1-1; V gene: TRBV6-1; D gene: .; CDR3 DNA: TGTGCCAGCAGTCCGCCTCCGAGTTGGGACACTGAAGCTTTCTTT; CDR3 protein: CASSPPPSWDTEAFF
clone size: few; CDR3 length: 14; J gene: TRBJ1-1; V gene: TRBV12-3/TRBV12-4; D gene: .; CDR3 DNA: TGTGCCAGCAGTTCGCAGGGTCGGGGCGCTGAAGCTTTCTTT; CDR3 protein: CASSSQGRGAEAFF
clone size: .; CDR3 length: 13; J gene: TRBJ1-2; V gene: TRBV12-3/TRBV12-4; D gene: .; CDR3 DNA: TGTGCCAGCAACGAGGGGGGAATTGGCGGCTACACCTTC; CDR3 protein: CASNEGGIGGYTF
clone size: .; CDR3 length: 14; J gene: TRBJ1-1; V gene: TRBV11-3; D gene: TRBD1; CDR3 DNA: TGTGCCAGCAGCCGGGACAGCCAGAACACTGAAGCTTTCTTT; CDR3 protein: CASSRDSQNTEAFF
clone size: many; CDR3 length: 13; J gene: TRBJ1-2; V gene: TRBV28; D gene: .; CDR3 DNA: TGTGCCAGCAGTTTCATAGCTAACTATGGCTACACCTTC; CDR3 protein: CASSFIANYGYTF
clone size: .; CDR3 length: 16; J gene: TRBJ2-2; V gene: TRBV7-2; D gene: TRBD2; CDR3 DNA: TGTGCCAGCAGCCCCGAGACTAGCGTCGGTTCCGGGGAGCTGTTTTTT; CDR3 protein: CASSPETSVGSGELFF
clone size: .; CDR3 length: 12; J gene: TRBJ2-7; V gene: TRBV6-1; D gene: TRBD1; CDR3 DNA: TGTGCCAGCAGCAGGGGGTACTACGAGCAGTACTTC; CDR3 protein: CASSRGYYEQYF
clone size: large; CDR3 length: 10; J gene: TRBJ2-1; V gene: TRBV20-1; D gene: .; CDR3 DNA: TGCAGTGCTCAAGAAAATGAGCAGTTCTTC; CDR3 protein: CSAQENEQFF
clone size: .; CDR3 length: 13; J gene: TRBJ2-7; V gene: TRBV7-2; D gene: .; CDR3 DNA: TGTGCCAGCAGCCGCGGAGGATTTTACGAGCAGTACTTC; CDR3 protein: CASSRGGFYEQYF
clone size: .; CDR3 length: 22; J gene: TRBJ2-5; V gene: TRBV6-6; D gene: .; CDR3 DNA: TGTGCCAGCAGTTACTCGAGTTCCCCTGTTTTCCGGGTGACTCCCGACCAAGAGACCCAGTACTTC; CDR3 protein: CASSYSSSPVFRVTPDQETQYF
clone size: .; CDR3 length: 15; J gene: TRBJ2-7; V gene: TRBV4-1; D gene: .; CDR3 DNA: TGCGCCAGCAGCCCAGGGGACATGTCAAACTACGAGCAGTACTTC; CDR3 protein: CASSPGDMSNYEQYF
clone size: few; CDR3 length: 18; J gene: TRBJ1-6; V gene: TRBV7-3; D gene: TRBD1; CDR3 DNA: TGTGCCAGCAGCTTAGCCCACGGGGACAGGGGTTTTAATTCACCCCTCCACTTT; CDR3 protein: CASSLAHGDRGFNSPLHF
clone size: many; CDR3 length: 15; J gene: TRBJ1-1; V gene: TRBV7-8; D gene: .; CDR3 DNA: TGTGCCAGCAGCTTTTGGGGGAGCATGAACACTGAAGCTTTCTTT; CDR3 protein: CASSFWGSMNTEAFF
clone size: .; CDR3 length: 18; J gene: TRBJ2-5; V gene: TRBV4-2; D gene: TRBD2; CDR3 DNA: TGTGCCAGCAGCCAAGAGACCGGACTAGCGGGGGGTTATGAGACCCAGTACTTC; CDR3 protein: CASSQETGLAGGYETQYF
clone size: .; CDR3 length: 15; J gene: TRBJ1-1; V gene: TRBV27; D gene: TRBD1; CDR3 DNA: TGTGCCAGCAGTTCCAGGGGGAAGGGGAACACTGAAGCTTTCTTT; CDR3 protein: CASSSRGKGNTEAFF
clone size: .; CDR3 length: 15; J gene: TRBJ1-1; V gene: TRBV6-5; D gene: TRBD1; CDR3 DNA: TGTGCCAGCAGCCCCGGGGACAGGGTGGGCACTGAAGCTTTCTTT; CDR3 protein: CASSPGDRVGTEAFF
clone size: .; CDR3 length: 13; J gene: TRBJ1-5; V gene: TRBV7-6; D gene: .; CDR3 DNA: TGTGCCAGCAGCGGAGGGGGCAATCAGCCCCAGCATTTT; CDR3 protein: CASSGGGNQPQHF
clone size: .; CDR3 length: 14; J gene: TRBJ2-4; V gene: TRBV12-3/TRBV12-4; D gene: .; CDR3 DNA: TGTGCCAGCAGTTTGGTTCGGGGCAAAAACATTCAGTACTTC; CDR3 protein: CASSLVRGKNIQYF
clone size: .; CDR3 length: 13; J gene: TRBJ1-2; V gene: TRBV7-6; D gene: .; CDR3 DNA: TGTGCCAGCAGCCCGGGACACTCCTATGGCTACACCTTC; CDR3 protein: CASSPGHSYGYTF
clone size: .; CDR3 length: 13; J gene: TRBJ2-5; V gene: TRBV19; D gene: TRBD1; CDR3 DNA: TGTGCCAGTAGTGCAGACAGGGAAAAGACCCAGTACTTC; CDR3 protein: CASSADREKTQYF
clone size: .; CDR3 length: 13; J gene: TRBJ2-7; V gene: TRBV5-1; D gene: .; CDR3 DNA: TGCGCCAGCAGGGGACTCGACTCCTACGAGCAGTACTTC; CDR3 protein: CASRGLDSYEQYF
clone size: few; CDR3 length: 13; J gene: TRBJ2-3; V gene: TRBV12-3/TRBV12-4; D gene: .; CDR3 DNA: TGTGCCAGCAGTGCCGCGGGGCCAGATACGCAGTATTTT; CDR3 protein: CASSAAGPDTQYF
clone size: few; CDR3 length: 16; J gene: TRBJ2-7; V gene: TRBV4-3; D gene: TRBD1; CDR3 DNA: TGCGCCAGCAGCCAAGATAGGGACAGGCCGACCTACGAGCAGTACTTC; CDR3 protein: CASSQDRDRPTYEQYF
clone size: .; CDR3 length: 12; J gene: TRBJ2-1; V gene: TRBV7-2; D gene: .; CDR3 DNA: TGTGCCAGCAGCTTAGGAGCTAATGAGCAGTTCTTC; CDR3 protein: CASSLGANEQFF
clone size: .; CDR3 length: 14; J gene: TRBJ2-1; V gene: TRBV5-6; D gene: TRBD2; CDR3 DNA: TGTGCCAGCAGCTTGGGGGACTACTACAATGAGCAGTTCTTC; CDR3 protein: CASSLGDYYNEQFF
clone size: medium-sized; CDR3 length: 17; J gene: TRBJ1-1; V gene: TRBV11-2; D gene: TRBD1; CDR3 DNA: TGTGCCAGCAGCTCTGATTCGGGACAGGGCCTGAACACTGAAGCTTTCTTT; CDR3 protein: CASSSDSGQGLNTEAFF
clone size: .; CDR3 length: 14; J gene: TRBJ2-7; V gene: TRBV6-5; D gene: TRBD1; CDR3 DNA: TGTGCCAGCAGTTCGGGACAGGGGGCTTACGAGCAGTACTTC; CDR3 protein: CASSSGQGAYEQYF
clone size: many; CDR3 length: 14; J gene: TRBJ2-5; V gene: TRBV12-3/TRBV12-4; D gene: .; CDR3 DNA: TGTGCCAGCAGGGGCAGGCGATACCAAGAGACCCAGTACTTC; CDR3 protein: CASRGRRYQETQYF
clone size: few; CDR3 length: 16; J gene: TRBJ1-1; V gene: TRBV6-2/TRBV6-3; D gene: TRBD1; CDR3 DNA: TGTGCCAGCAGCCAGGACAGGGTATATGGTGACACTGAAGCTTTCTTT; CDR3 protein: CASSQDRVYGDTEAFF
clone size: .; CDR3 length: 13; J gene: TRBJ2-7; V gene: TRBV7-9; D gene: .; CDR3 DNA: TGTGCCAGCAGCTCCCGAAGCAACCCCAAGCAGTACTTC; CDR3 protein: CASSSRSNPKQYF
clone size: few; CDR3 length: 10; J gene: TRBJ1-3; V gene: TRBV2; D gene: .; CDR3 DNA: TGTGCCAGCATCCAAGGCACCATATATTTT; CDR3 protein: CASIQGTIYF
clone size: few; CDR3 length: 13; J gene: TRBJ2-3; V gene: TRBV7-2; D gene: .; CDR3 DNA: TGTGCCAGCAGCCCGGAGTGGAAGGATACGCAGTATTTT; CDR3 protein: CASSPEWKDTQYF
clone size: .; CDR3 length: 13; J gene: TRBJ1-2; V gene: TRBV7-8; D gene: TRBD1; CDR3 DNA: TGTGCCAGCAGCATGGACAGGGACTATGGCTACACCTTC; CDR3 protein: CASSMDRDYGYTF
clone size: few; CDR3 length: 16; J gene: TRBJ2-2; V gene: TRBV6-2/TRBV6-3; D gene: .; CDR3 DNA: TGTGCCAGCAGTCGCCCGGACGGCGCGAACACCGGGGAGCTGTTTTTT; CDR3 protein: CASSRPDGANTGELFF
clone size: .; CDR3 length: 18; J gene: TRBJ2-6; V gene: TRBV7-8; D gene: .; CDR3 DNA: TGTGCCAGCAGCTCCACCGGAAAAGCCCTCTCTGGGGCCAACGTCCTGACTTTC; CDR3 protein: CASSSTGKALSGANVLTF
clone size: few; CDR3 length: 15; J gene: TRBJ1-1; V gene: TRBV27; D gene: .; CDR3 DNA: TGTGCCAGCAGTTTAAGTATCGCTCTGAACACTGAAGCTTTCTTT; CDR3 protein: CASSLSIALNTEAFF
clone size: few; CDR3 length: 16; J gene: TRBJ1-1; V gene: TRBV7-6; D gene: TRBD1; CDR3 DNA: TGTGCCAGCAGCTTAGCGGCCAGGGGGCTGAACACTGAAGCTTTCTTT; CDR3 protein: CASSLAARGLNTEAFF
clone size: .; CDR3 length: 15; J gene: TRBJ2-3; V gene: TRBV7-6; D gene: .; CDR3 DNA: TGTGCCAGCAGTCCTAGCTGGGGGGCGATAGATACGCAGTATTTT; CDR3 protein: CASSPSWGAIDTQYF
clone size: .; CDR3 length: 12; J gene: TRBJ2-7; V gene: TRBV27; D gene: .; CDR3 DNA: TGTGCCACCTCGAGGGGGGGCTACGAGCAGTACTTC; CDR3 protein: CATSRGGYEQYF
clone size: few; CDR3 length: 18; J gene: TRBJ2-5; V gene: TRBV12-5; D gene: TRBD2; CDR3 DNA: TGTGCTAGTGGTTTGCCATTAGGACTAGCGGGGGGGCAAGAGACCCAGTACTTC; CDR3 protein: CASGLPLGLAGGQETQYF
clone size: .; CDR3 length: 14; J gene: TRBJ1-1; V gene: TRBV12-3/TRBV12-4; D gene: .; CDR3 DNA: TGTGCCAGCAGCCTGGGGCGTCTGAACACTGAAGCTTTCTTT; CDR3 protein: CASSLGRLNTEAFF
clone size: many; CDR3 length: 13; J gene: TRBJ2-7; V gene: TRBV7-9; D gene: .; CDR3 DNA: TGTGCCAGCAGCCTCCGAGGGCTGTCCGAGCAGTACTTC; CDR3 protein: CASSLRGLSEQYF
clone size: few; CDR3 length: 14; J gene: TRBJ2-1; V gene: TRBV6-6; D gene: TRBD1; CDR3 DNA: TGTGCCACCCACCGGGACAGGGGCTACAATGAGCAGTTCTTC; CDR3 protein: CATHRDRGYNEQFF
clone size: .; CDR3 length: 15; J gene: TRBJ2-1; V gene: TRBV7-9; D gene: .; CDR3 DNA: TGTGCCAGCAGCTTATGGTGGGTGACTGTGAATGAGCAGTTCTTC; CDR3 protein: CASSLWWVTVNEQFF
clone size: few; CDR3 length: 13; J gene: TRBJ1-1; V gene: TRBV10-3; D gene: .; CDR3 DNA: TGTGCCATCAGGGAGACAGTTACTACTGAAGCTTTCTTT; CDR3 protein: CAIRETVTTEAFF
clone size: .; CDR3 length: 14; J gene: TRBJ1-5; V gene: TRBV7-2; D gene: .; CDR3 DNA: TGTGCCAGCAGCTTAGCAGACGCCAATCAGCCCCAGCATTTT; CDR3 protein: CASSLADANQPQHF